This TCR beta chain emerged from a study of blood T cells in healthy people across ages. Across the whole study: The capture of about one barcoded beta molecule per two T cells was achieved by template switching.

For the second PCR, which ran for about 7 to 11 cycles, a sample-barcoded 5' primer and a J-beta primer mix were used. TCRdb re-called the 5' RACE reads through MiXCR, storing one row per CDR3 protein. Of 1 million or so distinct CDR3 sequences in the sample, around 45% are singletons; the top ten hold 18%. Germline loops: CDR1 DFQATT, CDR2 SNEGSKA (reference sequence). V dropped 3 bases and J dropped 0 bases, with 11 bases sitting between them. The CDR3 covers 14 residues. The draw of peripheral blood yielded ten milliliters from each donor. The chain recombines TRBV20-1 with TRBJ1-2; D is uncertain. This clonotype was obtained from a woman aged 60 to 75 in good health. Sequences were obtained from blood. CDR3 sequence: CSASAGEANYGYTF. CDR3 bases: TGCAGTGCTAGTGCCGGGGAGGCTAACTATGGCTACACCTTC.